This T cell receptor beta chain is from a study of cytomegalovirus exposure and HLA in healthy donors. Study-level results: Later genetic work tied a missense DCLRE1C variant to beta-chain V and J trimming. What TCR beta sequences reportedly achieved was accurate prediction of HLA-A and HLA-B alleles in most subjects. With further analysis later on, most CMV-associated TCR beta chains appeared HLA-restricted.

In the PCR, 60 Vbeta and 13 Jbeta primers were used. This table comes from immunoSEQ multiplex PCR, and its TCRdb copy is limited to in-frame clones, with some not included. This table has about 170,000 clones, 70% to 90% appearing once. The germline CDR1 and CDR2 sequences are SGDLS and YYNGEE. This CDR3 contains 16 residues. Losses at the gene ends were 0 bases for V and 4 bases for J; bases not matched to a gene: 6. In its sample, this clone was seen a few times. Antigen: not known. The sequence was obtained from a man aged 30-40 years in good health and CMV-seropositive. V usage is TRBV9 and J usage is TRBJ2-1, with TRBD2 identical over 8 bases. Sequencing used PBMCs. The CDR3 DNA sequence: TGTGCCAGCAGCGTAGGGCCGGGACTAGGTTACAATGAGCAGTTCTTC. Amino acid sequence: CASSVGPGLGYNEQFF.